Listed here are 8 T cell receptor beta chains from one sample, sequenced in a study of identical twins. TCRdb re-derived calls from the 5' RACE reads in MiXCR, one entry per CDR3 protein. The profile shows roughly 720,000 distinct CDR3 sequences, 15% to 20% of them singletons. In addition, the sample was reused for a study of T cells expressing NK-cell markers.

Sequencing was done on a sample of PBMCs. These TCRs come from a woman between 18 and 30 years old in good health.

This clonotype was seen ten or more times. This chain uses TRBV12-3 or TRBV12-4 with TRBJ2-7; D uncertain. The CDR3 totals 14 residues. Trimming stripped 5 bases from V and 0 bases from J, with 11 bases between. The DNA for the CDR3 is TGTGCCAGCAGTGGATCCGGTCCCTCCTACGAGCAGTACTTC. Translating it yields CASSGSGPSYEQYF.

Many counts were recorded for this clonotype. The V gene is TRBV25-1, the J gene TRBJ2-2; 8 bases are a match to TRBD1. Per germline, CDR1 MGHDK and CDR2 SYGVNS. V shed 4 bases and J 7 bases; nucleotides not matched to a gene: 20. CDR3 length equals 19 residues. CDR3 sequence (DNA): TGTGCCAGCAGTGCGGACAGGGTAGACGAGACTAGGACGTTCGGGGAGCTGTTTTTT. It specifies CASSADRVDETRTFGELFF.

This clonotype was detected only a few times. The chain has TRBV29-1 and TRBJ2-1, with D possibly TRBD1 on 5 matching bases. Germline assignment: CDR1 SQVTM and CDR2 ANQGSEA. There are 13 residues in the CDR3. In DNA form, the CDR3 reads TGCAGTAGCCTTGGGGCACCCTCCAATGAGCAGTTCTTC. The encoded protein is CSSLGAPSNEQFF.

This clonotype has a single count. The CDR3 nucleotides read TGTGCCAGCAGCCAAGGAGCAATGAACAGCCTCGTTTCGTATACGCAGTATTTT. This sequence encodes CASSQGAMNSLVSYTQYF. V and J are TRBV3-1 and TRBJ2-3; D is undetermined. This CDR3 spans 18 amino acids. The germline CDR1 and CDR2 sequences are LGHDT and YNNKEL (reference sequence). The V end was cut by 1 base, the J end by 7 bases, with 24 bases between.

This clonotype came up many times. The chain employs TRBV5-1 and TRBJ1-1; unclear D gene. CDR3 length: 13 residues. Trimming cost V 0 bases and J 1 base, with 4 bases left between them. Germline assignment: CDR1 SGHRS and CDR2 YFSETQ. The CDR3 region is CASSLDPNTEAFF. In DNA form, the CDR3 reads TGCGCCAGCAGCTTGGATCCGAACACTGAAGCTTTCTTT.

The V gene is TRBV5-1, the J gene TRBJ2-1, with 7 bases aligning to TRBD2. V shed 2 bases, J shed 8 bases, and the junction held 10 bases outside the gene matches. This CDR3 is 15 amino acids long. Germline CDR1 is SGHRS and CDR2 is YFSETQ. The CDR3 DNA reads TGCGCCAGCAGCTTAGCTTTAGGGAGGGACGATGAGCAGTTCTTC. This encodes CASSLALGRDDEQFF.

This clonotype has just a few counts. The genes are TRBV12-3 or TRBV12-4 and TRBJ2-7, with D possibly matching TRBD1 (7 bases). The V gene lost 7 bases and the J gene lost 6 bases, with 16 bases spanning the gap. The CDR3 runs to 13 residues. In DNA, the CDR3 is TGTGCCAGCACCCGACAGGGTAGCGGCGAGCAGTACTTC. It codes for CASTRQGSGEQYF.

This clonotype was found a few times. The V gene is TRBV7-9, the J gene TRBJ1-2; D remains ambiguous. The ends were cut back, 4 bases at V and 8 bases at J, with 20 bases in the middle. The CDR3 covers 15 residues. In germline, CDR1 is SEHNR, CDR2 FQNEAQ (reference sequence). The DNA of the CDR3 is TGTGCCAGCAGCTCTACGTGGAGATTTCTGAGAGGCTACACCTTC. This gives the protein CASSSTWRFLRGYTF.